These 24 T cell receptor beta chains came from one sample sequenced in a study of shared T cell receptors in the human thymus. Sequencing was performed with immunoSEQ multiplex PCR; in TCRdb, only in-frame clones are kept and a portion is missing. This table has more than 550,000 clones, 80% to 90% appearing once. These data also featured in a second study, about human thymus T cells.

Source material: thymocytes. These TCRs come from a girl under three years old with a congenital heart defect.

For this clone: The junction departs from germline at one end; a sequencing error may be responsible. This chain links TRBV15 with TRBJ2-3, with 13 bases aligning to TRBD2. The germline CDR1 and CDR2 sequences are LNHNV and YYDKDF (reference sequence). This CDR3 spans 21 amino acids. The CDR3 loop is CATSRDTPPETSGGSTGTQYF. CDR3 DNA: TGTGCCACCAGCAGAGACACACCCCCTGAGACTAGCGGGGGGTCCACAGGTACGCAGTATTTT.

The V and J genes are TRBV5-4 and TRBJ2-7, with 10 bases lining up with TRBD1. The length of the CDR3 is 17 residues. The V gene end was trimmed by 3 bases and the J gene end by 2 bases; junction bases not matched to a gene: 11. Germline CDR1 is SGHNT and CDR2 is YYREEE (reference sequence). CDR3: CASSSPLPGQGTYEQYF. The CDR3 region has the DNA TGTGCCAGCAGCTCTCCTTTGCCGGGACAGGGGACCTACGAGCAGTACTTC.

This clone was seen only once. The chain employs TRBV28 and TRBJ1-2; TRBD1 is a possible D gene (5 bases). Looked up from germline, CDR1 is MDHEN and CDR2 is SYDVKM. CDR3 length: 15 amino acids. V was pared by 4 bases and J by 8 bases, with 20 bases between. CDR3 DNA: TGTGCCAGCAGTTATCGTGGACACGTTAATAAAGGCTACACCTTC. It codes for CASSYRGHVNKGYTF.

The J gene is TRBJ1-2, the V gene TRBV7-9, with D tentatively TRBD1 (6 bases). The CDR3 runs 18 residues. V was cut by 4 bases and J by 7 bases, with 28 bases left in between. Germline CDR1 reads SEHNR; CDR2 reads FQNEAQ (reference sequence). CDR3 DNA sequence: TGTGCCAGCAGCTCGACTCTAGGTTTTTTCAGGGGAAGTCGTGGCTACACCTTC. As protein: CASSSTLGFFRGSRGYTF.

The chain uses TRBV27 and TRBJ2-2, with no clear D. Trimming removed 3 bases from V and 0 bases from J, with 11 bases in between. The V gene's germline CDR1 is MNHEY and CDR2 SMNVEV (reference sequence). The CDR3 has 16 residues. As DNA, the CDR3 is TGTGCCAGCAGTTTCGTCGGTAGCCCGAACACCGGGGAGCTGTTTTTT. Its translation is CASSFVGSPNTGELFF.

The chain couples TRBV14 to TRBJ2-7; 7 nucleotides match TRBD1. Germline loops: CDR1 SGHDN, CDR2 FVKESK. The CDR3 sequence is 17 residues long. V trimming: 0 bases; J trimming: 7 bases; junction bases outside the gene matches: 15. The CDR3 region has the DNA TGTGCCAGCAGCCAAGATAGAGGGGGAAGGGACAGTGGAGAGCAGTACTTC. Its translation: CASSQDRGGRDSGEQYF.

J is TRBJ2-7 and V is TRBV6-1, with D maybe TRBD1 (7 bases). The V gene's germline CDR1 is MNHNS and CDR2 SASEGT. Trimming pared 6 bases from V and 3 bases from J, leaving 15 bases between. CDR3 size: 14 residues. DNA of the CDR3: TGTGCCAGCAGGACAGGGACAGCGGGCTACGAGCAGTACTTC. It translates to CASRTGTAGYEQYF.

CDR3 residues: CASSKKVVGRAGNTIYF. CDR3 in DNA: TGTGCCAGCAGCAAAAAGGTGGTAGGGAGGGCTGGAAACACCATATATTTT. The chain carries TRBV21-1 and TRBJ1-3. TRBV21-1 is annotated as a pseudogene. CDR3 length equals 17 residues.

The rearrangement joins TRBV4-1 to TRBJ1-2, with 9 bases fitting TRBD1. The CDR3 loop spans 17 amino acids. Trimming at V came to 1 base and at J to 4 bases, leaving 10 bases not matched to a gene. Germline V gene data show CDR1 as MGHRA and CDR2 as YSYEKL. The DNA of the CDR3 is TGCGCCAGCAGCCAAGTACCCGGGACAGGGTGGACCTATGGCTACACCTTC. Translating gives CASSQVPGTGWTYGYTF.

A word on this clone: The same CDR3 is also encoded by other DNA sequences in this sample. The genes are TRBV6-1 and TRBJ1-6, with 8 bases that match TRBD1. V lost 2 bases and J lost 0; bases outside the gene matches: 15. The CDR3 is 21 amino acids. The germline gives CDR1 MNHNS, CDR2 SASEGT. Written as DNA, the CDR3 is TGTGCCAGCAGTGAAACCCGGACAGGGTTGATCTTGAGCTCCTATAATTCACCCCTCCACTTT. It specifies CASSETRTGLILSSYNSPLHF.

The CDR3 loop reads CASSGPAQPLGIPYEQYF. The CDR3 DNA follows: TGTGCCAGCAGCGGCCCAGCCCAACCTCTCGGGATCCCCTACGAGCAGTACTTC. V gene TRBV7-9 combines with J gene TRBJ2-7; TRBD2 might be the D (5 bases). The V end lost 5 bases, the J end lost 2 bases, and 25 bases lay between the germline ends. Looked up from germline, CDR1 is SEHNR and CDR2 is FQNEAQ (reference sequence). The length of the CDR3 is 18 residues.

Turning to this clone: Other DNA sequences in the sample encode the same CDR3. The rearrangement links TRBV2 to TRBJ1-3; 9 bases line up with TRBD1. The CDR3 has 15 residues. J gave up 4 bases and V 1 base, and 2 bases lay outside the gene matches. The germline CDR1 and CDR2 sequences are SNHLY and FYNNEI. The CDR3 loop reads CASSEGTGVGNTIYF. DNA for the CDR3: TGTGCCAGCAGTGAAGGGACAGGGGTAGGAAACACCATATATTTT. Based on the CDR3 plus reference TRBV2 and TRBJ1-3, the full variable domain is EPEVTQTPSHQVTQMGQEVILRCVPISNHLYFYWYRQILGQKVEFLVSFYNNEISEKSEIFDDQFSVERPDGSNFTLKIRSTKLEDSAMYFCASSEGTGVGNTIYFGEGSWLTVV.

The gene calls are TRBV18 and TRBJ1-6; the D gene is possibly TRBD1 (5 bases). The CDR3 extends over 16 amino acids. V lost 3 bases to trimming and J lost 4 bases, with 13 bases between them. CDR1 is KGHSH, CDR2 LQKENI, per germline. The CDR3 DNA follows: TGTGCCAGCTCACCTGATAGACAGACGTATAATTCACCCCTCCACTTT. Amino acid sequence: CASSPDRQTYNSPLHF.

V gene TRBV5-1 combines with J gene TRBJ2-7, with D possibly being TRBD2 (6 bases). The CDR3 is made up of 16 amino acids. Per germline, CDR1 SGHRS and CDR2 YFSETQ. Trimming pared 0 bases from V and 0 bases from J, leaving 13 bases between. CDR3 coding DNA: TGCGCCAGCAGCTTGGGCATGGGGGAGGACTCCTACGAGCAGTACTTC. It encodes CASSLGMGEDSYEQYF.

The chain carries TRBV5-6 and TRBJ1-5, with 10 bases lining up with TRBD1. CDR3 size: 15 residues. With V trimmed by 4 bases and J by 1 base, 2 bases remained unmatched. Germline-derived CDR1 and CDR2 are SGHDT and YYEEEE. DNA of the CDR3: TGTGCCAGCAGCGGGACAGGGGCAAGCAATCAGCCCCAGCATTTT. It codes for CASSGTGASNQPQHF. Together with reference TRBV5-6 and TRBJ1-5, the CDR3 gives the full variable domain: DAGVTQSPTHLIKTRGQQVTLRCSPKSGHDTVSWYQQALGQGPQFIFQYYEEEERQRGNFPDRFSGHQFPNYSSELNVNALLLGDSALYLCASSGTGASNQPQHFGDGTRLSIL.

The V and J genes are TRBV6-1 and TRBJ2-7; 10 bases align to TRBD2. After removal of 0 bases from V and 2 bases from J, the junction contained 4 bases not matched to a gene. Germline values: CDR1 MNHNS, CDR2 SASEGT. The CDR3 extends over 16 amino acids. CDR3 residues: CASSEALSGGPYEQYF. The DNA of the CDR3 is TGTGCCAGCAGTGAAGCTCTTAGCGGGGGGCCCTACGAGCAGTACTTC.

Here the CDR3 DNA reads TGTGCCAGCAGCTTGGTTCCGAGGTCCGCCATATATTTT. It codes for CASSLVPRSAIYF. This rearrangement joins TRBV13 to TRBJ1-3; D gene uncertain. CDR3 length: 13 amino acids. V was trimmed by 3 bases and J by 11 bases, leaving 14 bases between them. The germline gives CDR1 PRHDT, CDR2 FYEKMQ (reference sequence).

V and J are TRBV2 and TRBJ1-5; 11 bases map to TRBD1. CDR3 length equals 15 residues. V lost 8 bases to trimming and J lost 4 bases; unmatched junction nucleotides: 7. From germline, CDR1 is SNHLY and CDR2 FYNNEI. CDR3 DNA: TGTGCCAGCCAAGGACAGGGGGCTCGAAATCAGCCCCAGCATTTT. Its protein product is CASQGQGARNQPQHF.

This clone occurred a few times. V and J are TRBV4-3 and TRBJ2-3, with TRBD2 matching 10 bases. V shed 0 bases, J shed 4 bases, and the junction held 10 bases outside the gene matches. The CDR3 totals 18 residues. Per the germline V gene, CDR1 is LGHNA and CDR2 is YSLEER. The CDR3 reads CASSQDPKTGLAADTQYF. In nucleotides, the CDR3 is TGCGCCAGCAGCCAAGATCCGAAAACCGGACTAGCGGCAGATACGCAGTATTTT.

The chain couples TRBV9 to TRBJ2-3; TRBD2 agrees at 8 bases. Germline CDR1 is SGDLS and CDR2 is YYNGEE. Germline trimming cut 2 bases from V and 2 bases from J; bases unmatched to any gene: 13. This CDR3 has 18 amino acids. Written as DNA, the CDR3 is TGTGCCAGCAGCGTCTCACTAGCGGAGCAAACCCCCACAGATACGCAGTATTTT. Translated, it gives CASSVSLAEQTPTDTQYF. The full variable domain, completed using reference TRBV9 and TRBJ2-3, is DSGVTQTPKHLITATGQRVTLRCSPRSGDLSVYWYQQSLDQGLQFLIQYYNGEERAKGNILERFSAQQFPDLHSELNLSSLELGDSALYFCASSVSLAEQTPTDTQYFGPGTRLTVL.

The chain is built from TRBV27 and TRBJ1-1; 9 positions match TRBD1. CDR3 length: 15 residues. The germline V gene encodes CDR1 MNHEY and CDR2 SMNVEV (reference sequence). With V trimmed by 6 bases and J by 3 bases, 8 bases remained unmatched. The CDR3 sequence: CASSPDRGSDTEAFF. CDR3 bases: TGTGCCAGCAGCCCGGACAGGGGTTCGGACACTGAAGCTTTCTTT.

The rearrangement links TRBV27 to TRBJ1-1; D uncertain. Trimming pared 0 bases from V and 1 base from J, leaving 9 bases between. Germline loops: CDR1 MNHEY, CDR2 SMNVEV (reference sequence). This CDR3 is 15 amino acids long. The CDR3 protein is CASSLSVPQNTEAFF. DNA for the CDR3: TGTGCCAGCAGTTTATCCGTGCCACAGAACACTGAAGCTTTCTTT.

This chain uses TRBV7-9 with TRBJ2-2, with 7 bases aligning to TRBD1. Unmatched junction bases numbered 7, after V lost 5 bases and J lost 4 bases. CDR1 and CDR2 (germline): SEHNR, FQNEAQ (reference sequence). The CDR3 is made up of 15 amino acids. This CDR3 reads CASSPKTGPTGELFF. The CDR3 DNA follows: TGTGCCAGCAGCCCGAAGACAGGGCCCACCGGGGAGCTGTTTTTT.

This rearrangement joins TRBV15 to TRBJ1-5; perhaps TRBD1 as D (6 bases). Germline V gives CDR1 LNHNV, CDR2 YYDKDF (reference sequence). Trimming took 6 bases from V and 5 from J, leaving 17 bases between them. The CDR3 loop spans 15 amino acids. CDR3 nucleotide sequence: TGTGCCACCAGGTCCTCAGGGGATAAGTATCAGCCCCAGCATTTT. This translates into CATRSSGDKYQPQHF.